A selection of T cell receptor beta chains follows, all from one sample in a study of patients and donors after allogeneic stem cell transplantation. TCRdb passed the RT-PCR reads through MiXCR, listing each CDR3 protein once. The repertoire holds 920,000 or so distinct CDR3 sequences, with under 20% as singletons. The material sequenced was blood, either unsorted or a sorted T cell fraction (not recorded which). The receptors were sampled from a human donor who was either an allogeneic HSCT recipient or a stem cell or donor lymphocyte infusion donor (not recorded which). It is not recorded whose cells these are; they may come from a transplant donor. The CDR3 runs from the conserved cysteine through the conserved F or W. A D gene is named only where the DNA matches it firmly. Clone sizes are given selectively: once, few, many, or a class where the clone is expanded.

size: few
J: TRBJ2-2
D: NA
V: TRBV18
DNA: TGTGCCAGCTCTACCGGGACTAACACCGGGGAGCTGTTTTTT
CDR3: CASSTGTNTGELFF

size: few
J: TRBJ2-5
D: NA
V: TRBV7-2
DNA: TGTGCCAGCAGCTTTCACGTAGGGACACTCCAAGAGACCCAGTACTTC
CDR3: CASSFHVGTLQETQYF

size: few
J: TRBJ2-7
D: NA
V: TRBV20-1
DNA: TGCAGTGCTAAAGAGGGATCGCGCTCCTACGAGCAGTACTTC
CDR3: CSAKEGSRSYEQYF

size: NA
J: TRBJ1-1
D: TRBD1
V: TRBV5-6
DNA: TGTGCCAGCAGAAAAGGGACAGGGCGTCTGACTGAAGCTTTCTTT
CDR3: CASRKGTGRLTEAFF

size: NA
J: TRBJ2-2
D: NA
V: TRBV5-1
DNA: TGCGCCAGCAGCTTGGCGCCGGACCGATCCACCGGGGAGCTGTTTTTT
CDR3: CASSLAPDRSTGELFF

size: NA
J: TRBJ1-2
D: NA
V: TRBV14
DNA: TGTGCCAGCAGCCAAGATTCAAGGGTTCGGGGCTACACCTTC
CDR3: CASSQDSRVRGYTF

size: NA
J: TRBJ2-3
D: NA
V: TRBV20-1
DNA: TGCAGTGCTAGTTTCCCGACAGTCAATACGCAGTATTTT
CDR3: CSASFPTVNTQYF

size: few
J: TRBJ2-2
D: TRBD1
V: TRBV9
DNA: TGTGCCAGCAGCTCTACGACAGGGGTGAACACCGGGGAGCTGTTTTTT
CDR3: CASSSTTGVNTGELFF

size: NA
J: TRBJ2-7
D: NA
V: TRBV9
DNA: TGTGCCAGCAGCGTAGCTTCGGACAGAGACGAGCAGTACTTC
CDR3: CASSVASDRDEQYF

size: NA
J: TRBJ2-7
D: NA
V: TRBV12-3/TRBV12-4
DNA: TGTGCCAGCAGTTCGGACGGTCTCTACGAGCAGTACTTC
CDR3: CASSSDGLYEQYF

size: few
J: TRBJ1-5
D: NA
V: TRBV7-2
DNA: TGTGCCAGCAGCTTAGAAGGGGCGCAGAAACAGCCCCAGCATTTT
CDR3: CASSLEGAQKQPQHF

size: NA
J: TRBJ2-2
D: NA
V: TRBV11-2
DNA: TGTGCCAGCAGCTTTCCAGGGGCATGGACCGGGGAGCTGTTTTTT
CDR3: CASSFPGAWTGELFF

size: few
J: TRBJ1-5
D: TRBD1
V: TRBV20-1
DNA: TGCAGTGCTCCAAGACAGGGTTCTTTGGCCCAGCATTTT
CDR3: CSAPRQGSLAQHF

size: NA
J: TRBJ1-2
D: NA
V: TRBV10-3
DNA: TGTGCCATCAGCGTCCAATCCTATGGCTACACCTTC
CDR3: CAISVQSYGYTF

size: NA
J: TRBJ1-5
D: NA
V: TRBV15
DNA: TGTGCCACCAGCCCCCACGGAGTCAGGGGCAGTAGTCAGCCCCAGCATTTT
CDR3: CATSPHGVRGSSQPQHF

size: NA
J: TRBJ2-2
D: NA
V: TRBV5-4
DNA: TGTGCCAGCAGCTTCTCGCGACCAAACACCGGGGAGCTGTTTTTT
CDR3: CASSFSRPNTGELFF

size: many
J: TRBJ2-3
D: NA
V: TRBV4-2
DNA: TGTGCCAGCAGCCAAGATGGCAGCACAGATACGCAGTATTTT
CDR3: CASSQDGSTDTQYF

size: NA
J: TRBJ1-1
D: NA
V: TRBV6-1
DNA: TGTGCCAGCAGTGACGAGATTACCGCCCGCACTGAAGCTTTCTTT
CDR3: CASSDEITARTEAFF